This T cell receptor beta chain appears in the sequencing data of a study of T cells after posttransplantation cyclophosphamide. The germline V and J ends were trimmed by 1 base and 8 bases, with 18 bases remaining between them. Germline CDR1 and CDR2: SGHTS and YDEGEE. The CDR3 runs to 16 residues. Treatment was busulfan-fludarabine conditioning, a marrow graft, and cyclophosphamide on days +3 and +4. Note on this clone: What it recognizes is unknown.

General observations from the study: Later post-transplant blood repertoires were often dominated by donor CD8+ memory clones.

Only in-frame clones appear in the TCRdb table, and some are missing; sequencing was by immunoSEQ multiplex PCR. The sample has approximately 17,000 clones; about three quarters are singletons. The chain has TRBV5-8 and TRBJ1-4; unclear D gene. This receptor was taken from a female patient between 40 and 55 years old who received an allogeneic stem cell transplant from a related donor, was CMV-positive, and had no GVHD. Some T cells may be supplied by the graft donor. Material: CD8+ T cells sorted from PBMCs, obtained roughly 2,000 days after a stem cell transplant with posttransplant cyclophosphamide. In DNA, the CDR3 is TGTGCCAGCAGCTTGAAGGTGGGCCGCTTGAGCGAAAAACTGTTTTTT. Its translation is CASSLKVGRLSEKLFF.